These 2 T cell receptor beta chains were sequenced from one sample in a study of cytomegalovirus exposure and HLA in healthy donors. The PCR employed 60 Vbeta primers together with 13 Jbeta primers. Data came from immunoSEQ multiplex PCR; TCRdb stores just in-frame clones and leaves some out. Of 250,000 to 350,000 clones listed, roughly 90% are singletons. Material: PBMCs. The source is a woman aged 18-29 years in good health and CMV-seronegative.

The rearrangement uses TRBV6-1 and TRBJ1-5; D may be TRBD1 (6 bases). Germline V gene lookup returns CDR1 MNHNS and CDR2 SASEGT. The CDR3 runs to 16 residues. Trimming removed 3 bases at V and 2 bases at J, with 14 bases between. CDR3 protein: CASSDQPAGGNQPQHF. CDR3 coding DNA: TGTGCCAGCAGTGATCAGCCGGCAGGGGGCAATCAGCCCCAGCATTTT.

The CDR3 DNA reads as TGTGCTAGTGGTCCCGGGGGGTCCCAAGAGACCCAGTTCTTC. As protein: CASGPGGSQETQFF. The genes are TRBV12-5 and TRBJ2-1; 7 bases are shared with TRBD2. Looked up from germline, CDR1 is LGHNT and CDR2 is FRNRAP. With V trimmed by 5 bases and J by 13 bases, 14 bases remained unmatched. This CDR3 spans 14 amino acids.